This T cell receptor beta chain originates from a study of blood T cell repertoires in COVID-19. On the study more broadly: The samples span acute and convalescent COVID-19 from the United States, Italy and Spain. T cells, B-cell-depleted T cells, or PBMCs provided the cDNA or gDNA that served as material.

J gave up 6 bases and V 3 bases, and 3 bases lay outside the gene matches. This CDR3 is 16 amino acids long. Germline V CDR1 and CDR2: SGHTA, FQGTGA. As handled by the study authors: Quantification of nucleated cells was approximated via reference gene primer amplification. Sequencing was performed with immunoSEQ multiplex PCR; in TCRdb, only in-frame clones are kept and a portion is missing. For V, J and clone size, that table is used; D and trimming come from the DNA. The data contain about 78,000 clones, 90% of them singletons. The rearrangement links TRBV7-3 to TRBJ2-1; 15 positions match TRBD2. Input material: peripheral blood. This sequence was found in a woman between 45 and 60 years old in a cohort sampled during active COVID-19. The CDR3 loop reads CASSLPGLAGGNEQFF. DNA of the CDR3: TGTGCCAGCAGCTTGCCGGGACTAGCGGGAGGCAATGAGCAGTTCTTC.